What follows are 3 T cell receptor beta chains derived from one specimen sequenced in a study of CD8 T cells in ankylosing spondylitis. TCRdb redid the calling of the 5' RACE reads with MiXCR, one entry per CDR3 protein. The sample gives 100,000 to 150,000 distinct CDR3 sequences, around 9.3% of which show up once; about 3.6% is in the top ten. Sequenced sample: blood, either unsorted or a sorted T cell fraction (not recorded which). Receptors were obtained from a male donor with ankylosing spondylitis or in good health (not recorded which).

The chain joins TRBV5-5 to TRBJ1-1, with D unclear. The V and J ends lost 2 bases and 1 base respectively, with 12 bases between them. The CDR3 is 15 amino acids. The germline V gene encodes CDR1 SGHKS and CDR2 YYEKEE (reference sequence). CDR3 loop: CASSLIGEANTEAFF. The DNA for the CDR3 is TGTGCCAGCAGCTTAATCGGCGAAGCGAACACTGAAGCTTTCTTT.

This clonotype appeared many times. In DNA, the CDR3 is TGCAGTGCTAGATTCGCGCCATCGGATGAGCAGTTCTTC. Protein product: CSARFAPSDEQFF. J is TRBJ2-1 and V is TRBV20-1; D remains unclear. The germline gives CDR1 DFQATT, CDR2 SNEGSKA (reference sequence). The CDR3 has 13 residues. Trimming removed 2 bases at V and 8 bases at J, with 13 bases between.

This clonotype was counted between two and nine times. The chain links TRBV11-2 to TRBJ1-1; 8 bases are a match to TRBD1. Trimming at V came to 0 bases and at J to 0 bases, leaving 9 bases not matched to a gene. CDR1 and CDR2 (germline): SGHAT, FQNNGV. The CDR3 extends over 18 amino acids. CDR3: CASSLDRTGFGLNTEAFF. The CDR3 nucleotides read TGTGCCAGCAGCTTAGATAGGACAGGGTTCGGTCTGAACACTGAAGCTTTCTTT.